What follows are 27 T cell receptor beta chains derived from one specimen sequenced in a study of cytomegalovirus exposure and HLA in healthy donors. Researchers ran the PCR with 60 Vbeta and 13 Jbeta primers. Data came from immunoSEQ multiplex PCR; TCRdb stores just in-frame clones and leaves some out. Of more than 85,000 clones listed, over 65% were seen once; the top ten hold 13%. The sample consisted of PBMCs. Source of these receptors: a man aged 25 to 45 in good health and CMV-seropositive.

The chain employs TRBV11-3 and TRBJ2-1; TRBD2 aligns across 8 bases. Unmatched junction bases numbered 10, after V lost 5 bases and J lost 7 bases. The CDR3 totals 15 residues. Germline lookup yields CDR1 SGHNT and CDR2 YENEEA. CDR3 sequence: CASSPGSGGRNEQFF. CDR3 sequence (DNA): TGTGCCAGCAGCCCCGGCTCGGGGGGGCGAAATGAGCAGTTCTTC.

The V gene is TRBV5-4, the J gene TRBJ2-2; 8 bases agree with TRBD2. V lost 4 bases to trimming and J lost 5 bases; unmatched junction nucleotides: 1. The CDR3 is made up of 13 amino acids. Germline lookup yields CDR1 SGHNT and CDR2 YYREEE (reference sequence). CDR3 DNA sequence: TGTGCCAGCAGCCGGGGGGGAACCGGGGAGCTGTTTTTT. Amino acid sequence: CASSRGGTGELFF.

The chain links TRBV7-2 to TRBJ2-7, with a weak D call TRBD1 (6 bases). Germline values: CDR1 SGHTA, CDR2 FQGNSA. V lost 4 bases and J 0 bases, leaving 10 bases between the germline ends. The CDR3 has 14 residues. CDR3 protein: CASSSDRYSYEQYF. In DNA, the CDR3 is TGTGCCAGCAGCTCTGACAGGTACTCCTACGAGCAGTACTTC.

This chain joins TRBV19 and TRBJ2-2, with D uncertain. The CDR3 loop spans 14 amino acids. Trimming removed 2 bases at V and 0 bases at J, with 4 bases between. Germline CDR1 LNHDA, CDR2 SQIVND (reference sequence). The CDR3 region is CASSISTNTGELFF. CDR3 in DNA: TGTGCCAGTAGTATAAGCACGAACACCGGGGAGCTGTTTTTT.

The chain carries TRBV28 and TRBJ1-6; D is unresolved. Germline values: CDR1 MDHEN, CDR2 SYDVKM. The CDR3 is 16 amino acids. V lost 0 bases and J lost 6, with 12 bases in between. CDR3 sequence: CASSLWGPGTNSPLHF. CDR3 sequence (DNA): TGTGCCAGCAGTTTATGGGGCCCCGGAACTAATTCACCCCTCCACTTT.

V is TRBV5-5 and J is TRBJ1-1; 7 positions match TRBD1. After removal of 4 bases from V and 4 bases from J, the junction contained 7 bases not matched to a gene. This CDR3 spans 14 amino acids. Germline lookup yields CDR1 SGHKS and CDR2 YYEKEE (reference sequence). The CDR3 region is CASSRRAGGTEAFF. DNA of the CDR3: TGTGCCAGCAGCAGGCGGGCAGGGGGCACTGAAGCTTTCTTT.

The J gene is TRBJ1-1, the V gene TRBV30; 7 positions agree with TRBD1. This CDR3 has 13 residues. Germline loops: CDR1 GTSNPN, CDR2 SVGIG (reference sequence). After removal of 0 bases from V and 5 bases from J, the junction contained 3 bases not matched to a gene. For the CDR3, the DNA is TGTGCCTGGAGTGTAATACAGGGGACTGAAGCTTTCTTT. Translated: CAWSVIQGTEAFF.

The chain combines TRBV28 with TRBJ2-7, with TRBD1 matching over 9 bases. V lost 7 bases and J lost 5; bases outside the gene matches: 9. The CDR3 runs 14 residues. From germline, CDR1 is MDHEN and CDR2 SYDVKM. CDR3 nucleotide sequence: TGTGCCAGCACCTCGGGACAGGGCCCCAACGAGCAGTACTTC. Translation: CASTSGQGPNEQYF.

The chain joins TRBV7-2 to TRBJ1-2, with D hard to call. The CDR3 is 15 residues long. The V gene's germline CDR1 is SGHTA and CDR2 FQGNSA. The V gene lost 3 bases and the J gene lost 5 bases, with 16 bases spanning the gap. The CDR3 sequence: CASSFGLPLGYGYTF. The CDR3 nucleotides read TGTGCCAGCAGCTTCGGACTCCCCCTAGGGTATGGCTACACCTTC.

This clone was counted only a few times. Germline is not matched at one junction end, which may reflect a read error. In nucleotides, the CDR3 is TGTGCCAGCCGTTTTCCCTCGACAGGGGCCCCCTTCTATGGCTACACCTTC. Protein sequence: CASRFPSTGAPFYGYTF. The J gene is TRBJ1-2, the V gene TRBV28; 8 bases are a match to TRBD1. The CDR3 is 17 amino acids. Germline V gene sequence: CDR1 MDHEN, CDR2 SYDVKM.

V usage is TRBV4-3 and J usage is TRBJ2-2, with D maybe TRBD2 (5 bases). V was clipped by 2 bases and J by 3 bases, with 10 bases between them. Germline V CDR1 and CDR2: LGHNA, YSLEER. The CDR3 runs 15 residues. The CDR3 loop reads CASSQYPGDTGELFF. The CDR3 DNA sequence: TGCGCCAGCAGCCAATACCCCGGGGACACCGGGGAGCTGTTTTTT.

The chain links TRBV27 to TRBJ2-2; D not certain. The CDR3 spans 14 residues. Between the trimmed V and J ends, which lost 3 bases and 1 base, there was a span of 6 bases. From germline, CDR1 is MNHEY and CDR2 SMNVEV (reference sequence). The CDR3 DNA reads TGTGCCAGCAGTTTCTCCAGGAACACCGGGGAGCTGTTTTTT. Its protein is CASSFSRNTGELFF.

For this clone: Other DNA sequences in the same sample also yield this CDR3. The rearrangement links TRBV7-6 to TRBJ1-2, with 7 bases that match TRBD1. The CDR3 runs 15 residues. Germline lookup yields CDR1 SGHVS and CDR2 FNYEAQ. V lost 1 base to trimming and J lost 0 bases; unmatched junction nucleotides: 2. Here the CDR3 reads CASSLVGGPNYGYTF. DNA for the CDR3: TGTGCCAGCAGCTTAGTAGGGGGCCCTAACTATGGCTACACCTTC.

This chain links TRBV4-1 with TRBJ1-1; 9 bases are shared with TRBD1. J lost 6 bases, V lost 6 bases, and 11 bases had no gene match. Per the germline V gene, CDR1 is MGHRA and CDR2 is YSYEKL. CDR3 length: 15 amino acids. This CDR3 reads CASRPTWTGVPEAFF. CDR3 bases: TGCGCCAGCAGACCTACTTGGACAGGGGTCCCTGAAGCTTTCTTT.

J is TRBJ1-6 and V is TRBV28, with D uncertain. This CDR3 has 16 amino acids. The V gene lost 5 bases and the J gene lost 0 bases, with 11 bases spanning the gap. Germline V gene lookup returns CDR1 MDHEN and CDR2 SYDVKM. The CDR3: CASSEAVSSYNSPLHF. The CDR3 nucleotides are TGTGCCAGCAGTGAGGCGGTGAGCTCCTATAATTCACCCCTCCACTTT. The full variable domain, with the rest looked up from reference TRBV28 and TRBJ1-6, is DVKVTQSSRYLVKRTGEKVFLECVQDMDHENMFWYRQDPGLGLRLIYFSYDVKMKEKGDIPEGYSVSREKKERFSLILESASTNQTSMYLCASSEAVSSYNSPLHFGNGTRLTVT.

CDR3 DNA sequence: TGTGCCAGCAGGACTAGCGTTGAGCAGTTCTTC. It translates to CASRTSVEQFF. This chain links TRBV27 with TRBJ2-1; 8 nucleotides agree with TRBD2. CDR1 is MNHEY, CDR2 SMNVEV, per germline (reference sequence). The ends lost 6 bases at V and 9 bases at J; junction bases unmatched: 1. There are 11 residues in the CDR3.

The chain links TRBV5-1 to TRBJ2-3, with D perhaps TRBD2 (5 bases). V was trimmed by 8 bases and J by 4 bases, leaving 8 bases between them. Germline V gene sequence: CDR1 SGHRS, CDR2 YFSETQ. There are 11 residues in the CDR3. CDR3 loop: CASSEADTQYF. The CDR3 DNA sequence: TGCGCCAGTAGCGAGGCAGATACGCAGTATTTT.

The V call is TRBV5-1, the J call TRBJ2-4; 8 bases match TRBD1. With V trimmed by 4 bases and J by 7 bases, 7 bases remained unmatched. The V gene's germline CDR1 is SGHRS and CDR2 YFSETQ. The CDR3 extends over 14 amino acids. The CDR3 loop reads CASSPLTGGNIQYF. The DNA for the CDR3 is TGCGCCAGCAGCCCCCTAACAGGGGGGAACATTCAGTACTTC.

V is TRBV7-2 and J is TRBJ2-1, with D perhaps matching TRBD1 (5 bases). Germline loops: CDR1 SGHTA, CDR2 FQGNSA. The CDR3 is 13 residues long. The ends were cut back, 1 base at V and 4 bases at J, with 5 bases in the middle. DNA for the CDR3: TGTGCCAGCAGCTTAGGACAGTACAATGAGCAGTTCTTC. Amino acid sequence: CASSLGQYNEQFF.

The chain recombines TRBV29-1 with TRBJ2-6, with a weak D call TRBD2 (5 bases). Germline CDR1 reads SQVTM; CDR2 reads ANQGSEA. V shed 4 bases and J shed 4 bases, with 14 bases lying between them. The CDR3 runs to 15 residues. Here the CDR3 DNA reads TGCAGCGTTGGCATATCGGGGTCAGGGGCCAACGTCCTGACTTTC. This translates into CSVGISGSGANVLTF.

This clone was seen only a few times. This chain connects TRBV5-6 to TRBJ2-5; TRBD1 agrees at 8 bases. The CDR3 contains 13 residues. With V trimmed by 4 bases and J by 9 bases, 8 bases remained unmatched. Germline loops: CDR1 SGHDT, CDR2 YYEEEE. The CDR3 DNA follows: TGTGCCAGCAGCGTACGACAGGGGCAGGCCCAGTACTTC. Amino acids: CASSVRQGQAQYF. The whole variable domain, filled in from reference TRBV5-6 and TRBJ2-5, reads DAGVTQSPTHLIKTRGQQVTLRCSPKSGHDTVSWYQQALGQGPQFIFQYYEEEERQRGNFPDRFSGHQFPNYSSELNVNALLLGDSALYLCASSVRQGQAQYFGPGTRLLVL.

The gene calls are TRBV27 and TRBJ1-1; tentative D call: TRBD1 (6 bases). The V gene's germline CDR1 is MNHEY and CDR2 SMNVEV (reference sequence). The CDR3 runs to 14 residues. V shed 5 bases and J shed 5 bases, with 15 bases lying between them. The CDR3 protein is CASSHREVGTEAFF. The CDR3 DNA follows: TGTGCCAGCAGTCACAGGGAAGTAGGGACTGAAGCTTTCTTT.

The chain joins TRBV5-1 to TRBJ2-1; TRBD1 matches 9 bases. Germline V lookup: CDR1 SGHRS, CDR2 YFSETQ. V shed 0 bases, J shed 8 bases, and the junction held 3 bases outside the gene matches. This CDR3 is built from 14 residues. The CDR3 region is CASSLGTGDDEQFF. The CDR3, as DNA: TGCGCCAGCAGCTTGGGGACAGGGGATGATGAGCAGTTCTTC.

The chain carries TRBV10-3 and TRBJ2-3; 7 bases match TRBD2. This CDR3 is built from 15 residues. Germline loops: CDR1 ENHRY, CDR2 SYGVKD. The trim removed 2 bases at V and 4 bases at J, leaving 6 bases unmatched. CDR3: CAISEGGVSPDTQYF. CDR3 DNA: TGTGCCATCAGTGAGGGGGGGGTGTCCCCAGATACGCAGTATTTT.

This chain uses TRBV10-3 with TRBJ2-4; tentatively, D is TRBD1 (6 bases). Trimming pared 0 bases from V and 4 bases from J, leaving 13 bases between. The germline V gene encodes CDR1 ENHRY and CDR2 SYGVKD. The CDR3 is 16 residues long. CDR3 amino acids: CAISESIWGRKNIQYF. The DNA of the CDR3 is TGTGCCATCAGTGAGTCGATCTGGGGGCGTAAAAACATTCAGTACTTC.

V gene TRBV7-8 combines with J gene TRBJ1-6, with D unclear. Germline assignment: CDR1 SGHVS and CDR2 FQNEAQ. Trimming took off 1 base at V and 7 bases at J, with 8 bases between the two ends. The CDR3 covers 14 residues. CDR3 in amino acids: CASSLGSRNSPLHF. For the CDR3, the DNA is TGTGCCAGCAGCTTAGGAAGCAGGAATTCACCCCTCCACTTT.

This clone was detected only once. The J gene is TRBJ2-7, the V gene TRBV10-3, with 12 nucleotides matching TRBD1. J was trimmed by 0 bases and V by 6 bases; bases with no gene match: 12. This CDR3 has 18 amino acids. Germline V gene lookup returns CDR1 ENHRY and CDR2 SYGVKD. Here the CDR3 DNA reads TGTGCCATCAGCGCGGGACAGGGGGCTAGCGGAACCTCCTACGAGCAGTACTTC. Protein product: CAISAGQGASGTSYEQYF.